This T cell receptor beta chain was documented in a study of blood T cell repertoires in COVID-19. The repertoire was sequenced with immunoSEQ multiplex PCR; TCRdb's copy has only in-frame clones and lacks some. This table has about 100,000 clones, approximately 90% appearing once. This TCR was recovered from a man in his sixties with acute or convalescent COVID-19. Sequences were obtained from peripheral blood.

CDR3 sequence reads: CASTLNQGKPQHF. CDR3 bases: TGTGCCAGTACCCTAAACCAGGGGAAACCCCAGCATTTT. This chain joins TRBV19 and TRBJ1-5, with D perhaps matching TRBD1 (6 bases). Germline lookup yields CDR1 LNHDA and CDR2 SQIVND (reference sequence). V gave up 7 bases and J gave up 10 bases, with 17 bases separating them. The CDR3 is 13 residues long.